The 25 T cell receptor beta chains below come from one sample, sequenced in a study of metastatic and nonmetastatic thyroid tumors. TCRdb re-analyzed the PCR reads through MiXCR. The sample has 20,000 to 25,000 clones; roughly 20% are singletons. Patients had received no treatment of any kind before thyroid surgery. The sequencing input was blood. The receptors here all came from a female donor with papillary thyroid cancer or a benign thyroid nodule (not recorded which). Some clones in this sample may be carry-over from other donors' samples.

Comment on this clone: Sequence at one end of the junction differs from germline and may be a read error. The same CDR3 also results from other DNA sequences found in this sample. The genes are TRBV27 and TRBJ2-2; no reliable D call. The CDR3 consists of 17 residues. Germline assignment: CDR1 MNHEY and CDR2 SMNVEV (reference sequence). For the CDR3, the DNA is TGTGCCAGCAGTTTAGCCCTTGACACAGCGAACACCGGTGAGCTGTTTTTT. Its protein is CASSLALDTANTGELFF.

Turning to this clone: A much larger clone differs from this one at a single base, so this may be a read error. The chain combines TRBV20-1 with TRBJ2-5, with D possibly being TRBD1 (5 bases). CDR3 length: 13 amino acids. V dropped 5 bases and J dropped 5 bases, with 15 bases sitting between them. Per the germline V gene, CDR1 is DFQATT and CDR2 is SNEGSKA (reference sequence). Written as DNA, the CDR3 is TGCAGTGCTGAGCCAGGGCGCAAGGAGACCCAGTACTTC. As protein: CSAEPGRKETQYF.

The sample holds many counts of this clone. The V call is TRBV29-1, the J call TRBJ2-3; D unclear. V lost 4 bases and J 2 bases, leaving 10 bases between the germline ends. Germline CDR1 SQVTM, CDR2 ANQGSEA. The CDR3 totals 13 residues. This CDR3 reads CSVAGSTTDTQYF. CDR3 in DNA: TGCAGCGTTGCCGGATCTACCACAGATACGCAGTATTTT.

This clone was observed many times. The rearrangement joins TRBV19 to TRBJ1-1; the D is unclear. V dropped 4 bases and J dropped 1 base, with 1 base sitting between them. CDR1 is LNHDA, CDR2 SQIVND, per germline (reference sequence). CDR3 length equals 11 residues. The CDR3: CASSTNTEAFF. In DNA form, the CDR3 reads TGTGCCAGTAGTACGAACACTGAAGCTTTCTTT.

This clone was seen repeatedly, ten times or more. The V and J genes are TRBV9 and TRBJ2-1; TRBD2 agrees at 7 bases. The CDR3 totals 18 residues. Unmatched junction bases numbered 17, after V lost 0 bases and J lost 8 bases. Looked up from germline, CDR1 is SGDLS and CDR2 is YYNGEE. CDR3 in amino acids: CASSVDSRTRIGWDEQFF. As DNA, the CDR3 is TGTGCCAGCAGCGTAGATTCAAGGACTAGAATCGGGTGGGATGAGCAGTTCTTC.

At least ten counts were recorded for this clone. Germline and junction disagree at one end, which may indicate a read error. The chain links TRBV24-1 to TRBJ2-3; the match to TRBD2 covers 9 bases. The CDR3 contains 15 residues. Germline V gene sequence: CDR1 KGHDR, CDR2 SFDVKD. The CDR3 sequence: CATSPPGTSIDTQYF. For the CDR3, the DNA is TGTGCCACCAGTCCTCCGGGGACTAGCATAGATACGCAGTATTTT.

This clone was picked up many times. This chain links TRBV7-9 with TRBJ2-5, with TRBD1 as a possible D gene (7 bases). Between the trimmed V and J ends, which lost 4 bases and 1 base, there was a span of 10 bases. The CDR3 spans 14 residues. Germline V lookup: CDR1 SEHNR, CDR2 FQNEAQ (reference sequence). As DNA, the CDR3 is TGTGCCAGCAGCTCAGGGGGGTCCCAAGAGACCCAGTACTTC. Its protein is CASSSGGSQETQYF.

The chain is built from TRBV6-1 and TRBJ2-5; TRBD1 aligns across 8 bases. Germline V lookup: CDR1 MNHNS, CDR2 SASEGT. Unmatched junction bases numbered 21, after V lost 6 bases and J lost 6 bases. The CDR3 is 18 residues long. This CDR3 is CASSPTTRSTGDWKTQYF. The CDR3 nucleotides read TGTGCCAGCAGCCCCACCACCAGGTCGACAGGGGACTGGAAGACCCAGTACTTC.

The chain uses TRBV7-2 and TRBJ1-2; 7 bases line up with TRBD1. Germline V CDR1 and CDR2: SGHTA, FQGNSA. V dropped 2 bases and J dropped 8; count of bases not matched to a gene: 11. The CDR3 loop spans 15 amino acids. The CDR3: CASSLQGVGSMGYTF. The CDR3 bases are TGTGCCAGCAGCTTACAGGGGGTGGGGTCTATGGGCTACACCTTC.

The chain carries TRBV7-3 and TRBJ2-1; possible D gene TRBD2, 6 bases. This CDR3 is 16 amino acids long. CDR1 is SGHTA and CDR2 is FQGTGA in the germline V gene. The germline V and J ends were trimmed by 1 base and 9 bases, with 19 bases remaining between them. The CDR3 protein is CASSLIGIAVFGEQFF. For the CDR3, the DNA is TGTGCCAGCAGCTTAATCGGTATAGCGGTATTTGGTGAGCAGTTCTTC.

The rearrangement joins TRBV30 to TRBJ1-2, with 10 bases that match TRBD1. The CDR3 extends over 15 amino acids. Looked up from germline, CDR1 is GTSNPN and CDR2 is SVGIG (reference sequence). V shed 3 bases and J 8 bases; nucleotides not matched to a gene: 12. The DNA of the CDR3 is TGTGCCTGGAGGGGACAGGGGCTCTCTGTAGGAGGCTACACCTTC. Encoded protein: CAWRGQGLSVGGYTF. The whole variable domain, filled in from reference TRBV30 and TRBJ1-2, reads SQTIHQWPATLVQPVGSPLSLECTVEGTSNPNLYWYRQAAGRGLQLLFYSVGIGQISSEVPQNLSASRPQDRQFILSSKKLLLSDSGFYLCAWRGQGLSVGGYTFGSGTRLTVV.

This clone has only a few counts. The chain combines TRBV6-1 with TRBJ2-2; 8 positions match TRBD1. V trimming: 6 bases; J trimming: 13 bases; junction bases outside the gene matches: 7. There are 12 residues in the CDR3. The germline V gene has CDR1 MNHNS and CDR2 SASEGT. CDR3 in DNA: TGTGCCAGCAGGACCCGGACAGGGAGGCTGTTTTTT. As protein: CASRTRTGRLFF.

This clone appeared once. The chain links TRBV20-1 to TRBJ2-1, with 9 bases that match TRBD2. Germline lookup yields CDR1 DFQATT and CDR2 SNEGSKA (reference sequence). The length of the CDR3 is 13 residues. The V segment lost 3 bases and the J segment 8 bases; nucleotides outside the gene matches: 5. The CDR3 loop is CSARQGGRDEQFF. The CDR3 DNA reads as TGCAGTGCTAGGCAGGGCGGGAGGGATGAGCAGTTCTTC.

This clone turned up a few times. The chain links TRBV6-1 to TRBJ2-7; D possibly matches TRBD1 or TRBD2 (6 bases each). The V and J ends lost 3 bases and 5 bases respectively, with 14 bases between them. The CDR3 covers 14 residues. The germline V gene has CDR1 MNHNS and CDR2 SASEGT. The CDR3 spells CASSEAGGRNEQYF. CDR3 sequence (DNA): TGTGCCAGCAGTGAGGCCGGGGGCAGGAACGAGCAGTACTTC.

Within the sample, this clone is large. The V call is TRBV27, the J call TRBJ2-7; TRBD1 or TRBD2 may be the D gene (6 bases each). CDR3 length equals 15 residues. Trimming pared 2 bases from V and 3 bases from J, leaving 14 bases between. Looked up from germline, CDR1 is MNHEY and CDR2 is SMNVEV (reference sequence). CDR3 DNA: TGTGCCAGCAGTTTAGGCGGGACATGGGACTACGAGCAGTACTTC. Protein product: CASSLGGTWDYEQYF.

By sample fraction, this clone is medium-sized. The chain joins TRBV6-2 or TRBV6-3 to TRBJ2-2; 11 bases are a match to TRBD1. Germline V CDR1 and CDR2: MNHEY, SVGEGT. V gave up 7 bases and J gave up 3 bases; unmatched junction bases: 4. CDR3 length equals 15 residues. CDR3 sequence reads: CASTPGQGDTGELFF. CDR3 coding DNA: TGTGCCAGCACACCGGGACAGGGGGACACCGGGGAGCTGTTTTTT.

The chain links TRBV29-1 to TRBJ2-3; D uncertain. This CDR3 has 14 residues. Germline lookup yields CDR1 SQVTM and CDR2 ANQGSEA. Deletions cut 8 bases from V and 0 bases from J, with 15 bases between. CDR3 sequence (DNA): TGCAGCTCCTGGGGTTTAGGTAGCACAGATACGCAGTATTTT. Translating it yields CSSWGLGSTDTQYF.

The table lists this clone with many counts. This chain joins TRBV7-9 and TRBJ1-1; perhaps TRBD1 as D (5 bases). CDR1 is SEHNR and CDR2 is FQNEAQ in the germline V gene (reference sequence). V was cut by 4 bases and J by 2 bases, with 8 bases left in between. This CDR3 has 13 residues. CDR3 sequence reads: CASSYQGNTEAFF. DNA for the CDR3: TGTGCCAGCAGCTACCAGGGAAACACTGAAGCTTTCTTT.

This clone was recorded many times. This CDR3 is CASELAARGPYEQYF. CDR3 nucleotides: TGTGCCAGCGAATTGGCGGCGCGGGGCCCCTACGAGCAGTACTTC. V and J are TRBV11-2 and TRBJ2-7; tentative D call: TRBD2 (6 bases). The CDR3 runs 15 residues. V lost 8 bases and J 2 bases, leaving 19 bases between the germline ends. Germline-derived CDR1 and CDR2 are SGHAT and FQNNGV.

This clone was counted only a few times. The chain is built from TRBV10-1 and TRBJ2-5; possibly TRBD1 or TRBD2 for D (5 bases each). Looked up from germline, CDR1 is WNHNN and CDR2 is SYGVQD (reference sequence). CDR3 size: 14 residues. V shed 10 bases and J shed 5 bases, with 20 bases lying between them. The CDR3 DNA follows: TGCGCCATTAGTGAGGCCGCCGGGACGGAGACCCAGTACTTC. Translation: CAISEAAGTETQYF.

This clone was detected many times. J is TRBJ2-7 and V is TRBV19; D gene ambiguous. V lost 3 bases and J lost 3, with 9 bases in between. The germline CDR1 and CDR2 sequences are LNHDA and SQIVND (reference sequence). The CDR3 has 13 residues. The CDR3 coding sequence is TGTGCCAGTAGTATGAACAATTACTACGAGCAGTACTTC. Protein: CASSMNNYYEQYF.

This clone was observed at least ten times. V and J are TRBV11-2 and TRBJ2-7, with a tentative D call TRBD1 (5 bases). Germline V gene sequence: CDR1 SGHAT, CDR2 FQNNGV. Trimming took 7 bases from V and 7 from J, leaving 26 bases between them. The CDR3 runs to 16 residues. CDR3 loop: CASILELSRGAGEQYF. CDR3 coding DNA: TGTGCCAGCATTCTAGAGCTCTCGCGTGGAGCAGGGGAGCAGTACTTC.

This clone has at least ten counts. The V and J genes are TRBV7-8 and TRBJ1-3; the D gene is possibly TRBD1 (5 bases). V was trimmed by 5 bases and J by 0 bases, leaving 14 bases between them. The CDR3 covers 16 residues. Germline CDR1 and CDR2: SGHVS and FQNEAQ. This chain's CDR3 is CASSASTGNSGNTIYF. Written as DNA, the CDR3 is TGTGCCAGCAGCGCAAGCACAGGAAACTCTGGAAACACCATATATTTT.

This clone appeared a single time. The chain links TRBV5-1 to TRBJ2-7; TRBD1 matches at 12 bases. J lost 8 bases, V lost 3 bases, and 6 bases had no gene match. This CDR3 spans 14 amino acids. Germline CDR1 is SGHRS and CDR2 is YFSETQ. The CDR3 spells CASSSTGDRGQQYF. The CDR3 nucleotides read TGCGCCAGCAGCTCGACAGGGGACAGGGGGCAGCAGTACTTC.

This clone was detected many times. V and J are TRBV28 and TRBJ1-4; TRBD1 matches 7 bases. The germline V gene encodes CDR1 MDHEN and CDR2 SYDVKM. The junction had 9 bases not matched to a gene; V was cut back by 4 bases and J by 10 bases. This CDR3 has 14 residues. In DNA, the CDR3 is TGTGCCAGCAGTTCGGGGTGGGCAGGGGGAAAACTGTTTTTT. It encodes CASSSGWAGGKLFF.